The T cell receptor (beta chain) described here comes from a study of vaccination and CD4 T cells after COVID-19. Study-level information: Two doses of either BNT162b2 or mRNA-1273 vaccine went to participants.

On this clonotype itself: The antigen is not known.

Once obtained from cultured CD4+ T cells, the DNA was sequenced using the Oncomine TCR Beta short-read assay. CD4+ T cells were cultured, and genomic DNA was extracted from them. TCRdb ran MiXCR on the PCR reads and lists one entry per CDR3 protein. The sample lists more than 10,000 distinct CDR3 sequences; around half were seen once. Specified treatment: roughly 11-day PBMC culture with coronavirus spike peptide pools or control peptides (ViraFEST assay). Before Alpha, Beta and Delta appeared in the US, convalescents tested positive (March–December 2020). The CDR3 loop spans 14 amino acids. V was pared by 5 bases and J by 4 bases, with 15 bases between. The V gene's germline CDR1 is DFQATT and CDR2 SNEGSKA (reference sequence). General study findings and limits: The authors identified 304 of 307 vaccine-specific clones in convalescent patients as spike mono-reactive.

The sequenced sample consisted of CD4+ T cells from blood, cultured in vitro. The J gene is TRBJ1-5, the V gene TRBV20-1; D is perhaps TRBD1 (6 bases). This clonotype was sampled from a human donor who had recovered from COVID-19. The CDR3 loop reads CSAPKRTVNQPQHF. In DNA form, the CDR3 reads TGCAGTGCTCCAAAGAGGACAGTTAATCAGCCCCAGCATTTT.